The clone carrying this TCR delta chain occurred many times. Translating this DNA gives a protein that differs at residue 16 from the TCRdb one, which belongs to a much larger clone; a read error is likely, and the protein shown is this translation. This CDR3 comprises 19 residues. The V gene's germline CDR1 is TSWWSYY and CDR2 QGS. This record comes from a study of γδ T cells in repeated Plasmodium falciparum infection. Overall study: Malian children with intense seasonal malaria exposure were compared with matched Australian children.

Gammadelta T cells were flow-sorted from PBMC into Vgamma9/Vdelta2+ and Vdelta2-negative populations for bulk analysis. TCRdb reapplied CATT to the multiplex PCR reads. The sample has around 57,000 delta-chain clones; over 1.5% are singletons. The sequence derives from a pool of human donors (malaria-infected and uninfected, not separated). Sequenced sample: gamma-delta T cells from blood. V usage is TRDV1 and J usage is TRDJ1; a possible D gene is TRDD3 (8 bases). The J gene was missing in TCRdb and was found by matching the end of the DNA to germline. The CDR3 DNA reads TGTGCTCTTGGGGACGTGGTTCCTACGCTACTGGGGGCTCCCGATAGACTCATCTTT. Its translation is CALGDVVPTLLGAPDRLIF.